The rows below give T cell receptor beta chains drawn from one sample of a study of post-analysis software for immune sequencing data. TCRdb processed the PCR reads anew with MiXCR; each CDR3 protein has one entry. The repertoire holds 350,000 to 450,000 distinct CDR3 sequences, 30% to 45% seen once, with about an eighth in the top ten. The sequencing input was blood. The receptors originated from a girl aged 5-17 years with multiple sclerosis. CDR3s include the opening cysteine and the closing phenylalanine or tryptophan. The D gene is left open where the match is weak. Not all rows give a size; the values are once, few, many and, for expanded clones, a class.

size,J,V,D,CDR3,DNA
.,TRBJ2-1,TRBV29-1,.,CSVRIPVEAEQFF,TGCAGCGTCAGGATCCCCGTGGAGGCTGAGCAGTTCTTC
.,TRBJ2-1,TRBV7-2,.,CASSFGSNEQFF,TGTGCCAGCAGCTTTGGTAGTAATGAGCAGTTCTTC
.,TRBJ2-1,TRBV27,TRBD2,CASRSGLAGGIEFF,TGTGCCAGCAGGTCAGGACTAGCGGGGGGGATCGAGTTCTTC
many,TRBJ2-5,TRBV7-9,.,CASSLGLQETQYF,TGTGCCAGCAGCTTAGGGCTCCAAGAGACCCAGTACTTC
few,TRBJ1-2,TRBV6-5,.,CASSYSAGLNGYTF,TGTGCCAGCAGTTACTCGGCAGGGTTGAATGGCTACACCTTC
few,TRBJ2-3,TRBV20-1,.,CSASGDHPFTDTQYF,TGCAGTGCTAGCGGAGACCACCCGTTCACGGATACGCAGTATTTT
.,TRBJ2-7,TRBV5-1,.,CASSLGGSRAYERYF,TGCGCCAGCAGCTTGGGTGGAAGTAGGGCCTACGAGCGGTACTTC
few,TRBJ2-3,TRBV4-2,.,CASSQDDRTTDTQYF,TGTGCCAGCAGCCAAGACGACCGCACTACAGATACGCAGTATTTT
.,TRBJ1-6,TRBV12-3/TRBV12-4,TRBD1,CASSSGRIGTGGEGSPLHF,TGTGCCAGCAGTTCCGGAAGAATCGGGACAGGGGGCGAGGGTTCACCCCTCCACTTT
.,TRBJ2-5,TRBV27,.,CASSFYGVSRETQYF,TGTGCCAGCAGTTTTTACGGGGTATCTCGTGAGACCCAGTACTTC
.,TRBJ1-2,TRBV5-1,.,CASSLGRTVRGYTF,TGCGCCAGCAGCCTAGGACGGACTGTGCGGGGCTACACCTTC
once,TRBJ2-1,TRBV7-9,.,CASSLGLGGHEQFF,TGTGCCAGCAGCTTAGGCTTAGGGGGTCATGAGCAGTTCTTC
.,TRBJ1-1,TRBV4-1,.,CASSLRYVNTEAFF,TGCGCCAGCAGCCTAAGGTATGTGAACACTGAAGCTTTCTTT
.,TRBJ2-1,TRBV5-1,TRBD2,CASSLNLAENEQFF,TGCGCCAGCAGCTTGAACCTAGCGGAGAATGAGCAGTTCTTC
few,TRBJ2-1,TRBV27,.,CASSPTGRSPNEQFF,TGTGCCAGCAGCCCAACCGGGAGATCCCCGAATGAGCAGTTCTTC
.,TRBJ2-5,TRBV5-5,.,CASSTNEQYF,TGTGCCAGCAGCACCAATGAGCAGTACTTC
many,TRBJ1-2,TRBV7-9,.,CASIRAAIYGYTF,TGTGCCAGCATCCGTGCAGCTATCTATGGCTACACCTTC
.,TRBJ1-1,TRBV20-1,.,CSARRGSTEAFF,TGCAGTGCCCGCCGGGGTTCCACTGAAGCTTTCTTT
.,TRBJ1-1,TRBV4-1,.,CASSKGTPTEAFF,TGCGCCAGCAGCAAAGGGACTCCCACTGAAGCTTTCTTT
.,TRBJ2-7,TRBV28,TRBD1,CASTGTATYEQYF,TGTGCCAGCACTGGGACAGCAACCTACGAGCAGTACTTC
once,TRBJ2-3,TRBV11-2,TRBD2,CASSPTSGGFADTQYF,TGTGCCAGCAGCCCGACTAGCGGGGGATTCGCAGATACGCAGTATTTT
few,TRBJ2-7,TRBV29-1,.,CSVEGSGTELERYEQYF,TGCAGCGTTGAAGGATCGGGGACTGAACTAGAAAGGTACGAGCAGTACTTC
few,TRBJ2-7,TRBV4-1,.,CTSSQHQGPAYEQYF,TGCACCAGCAGCCAACACCAGGGGCCAGCCTACGAGCAGTACTTC
few,TRBJ2-5,TRBV7-8,.,CASTLGSEETQYF,TGTGCCAGCACCCTAGGATCGGAAGAGACCCAGTACTTC
.,TRBJ2-1,TRBV24-1,TRBD2,CATSDLPLAGVSYNEQFF,TGTGCCACCAGTGATCTCCCCCTAGCGGGGGTCTCCTACAATGAGCAGTTCTTC
.,TRBJ1-1,TRBV29-1,.,CSVRGQQNTEAFF,TGCAGCGTTAGGGGACAACAGAACACTGAAGCTTTCTTT
.,TRBJ1-2,TRBV19,.,CANSIGDYGYTF,TGTGCCAATAGTATTGGGGACTATGGCTACACCTTC